This T cell receptor beta chain was profiled in a study of T cells in Graves' hyperthyroidism and ophthalmopathy. Overall study: Peripheral blood was taken when the disease was first diagnosed, before any treatment began.

This clonotype was seen repeatedly, ten times or more. Its specificity is unknown. Researchers took RNA transcripts and amplified the TCR beta CDR3 regions from them. During a first-round RT-PCR of the TCR CDR3, the HTBI primer set was used. TCRdb passed the multiplex PCR reads through MiXCR, listing each CDR3 protein once. This sample carries under 450,000 distinct CDR3 sequences, approximately 15% of them seen once, and the ten largest clones take 13% to 15%. Each diagnosis drew on symptoms, thyroxine, TRAb, thyroid ultrasound and orbital computed tomography findings. The V end lost 2 bases, the J end lost 5 bases, and 10 bases lay between the germline ends. The CDR3 is 13 amino acids. In germline, CDR1 is SGHNT, CDR2 YENEEA. Study-wide points: Expanded thyroid clonotypes (above 0.001) were mostly also found in blood.

J is TRBJ2-7 and V is TRBV11-3; TRBD2 might be the D (5 bases). This clonotype originated in a woman aged 18-30 years with Graves' hyperthyroidism. Sequencing input: blood. The CDR3, as DNA: TGTGCCAGCAGCTTATTACTAGGGAACGAGCAGTACTTC. Residues: CASSLLLGNEQYF.